This is a list of T cell receptor beta chains from one sample in a study of pediatric ulcerative colitis. TCRdb keeps only in-frame clones here, not all; method: immunoSEQ multiplex PCR. The sample lists 25,000 to 35,000 clones, 82% occurring once. Input material: blood. Receptors were obtained from a boy between 10 and 17 years old with severe ulcerative colitis. CDR3s include the opening cysteine and the closing phenylalanine or tryptophan. A D gene is named only where the DNA matches it firmly. Only part of the rows carry a size: once, few, many, or a class if the clone is expanded.

j_gene	v_gene	abundance	d_gene	CDR3aa	CDR3nt
TRBJ2-7	TRBV30	.	TRBD1	CAWSKGQGNYEQYF	TGTGCCTGGAGTAAGGGACAGGGGAACTACGAGCAGTACTTC
TRBJ2-7	TRBV30	.	.	CAWSRTAYEQYF	TGTGCCTGGAGCCGGACAGCCTACGAGCAGTACTTC
TRBJ2-7	TRBV30	.	.	CAWSVNRGYEQYF	TGTGCCTGGAGTGTAAATCGCGGGTACGAGCAGTACTTC
TRBJ2-7	TRBV6-6	.	TRBD2	CASSSSSGGSYEQYF	TGTGCCAGCAGCTCGTCTAGCGGGGGTTCGTACGAGCAGTACTTC
TRBJ1-1	TRBV9	.	TRBD1	CASSAQIYRGDEAFF	TGTGCCAGCAGCGCCCAAATCTACAGGGGCGACGAAGCTTTCTTT
TRBJ2-3	TRBV30	.	.	CAWSPQGGAADTQYF	TGTGCCTGGAGTCCCCAGGGGGGGGCCGCAGATACGCAGTATTTT
TRBJ1-5	TRBV29-1	.	TRBD1	CSVATGARQPQHF	TGCAGCGTCGCTACAGGGGCTCGGCAGCCCCAGCATTTT
TRBJ1-5	TRBV5-3	.	.	CARSLAAAEGQSNQPQHF	TGTGCCAGAAGCTTGGCGGCGGCAGAGGGACAAAGCAATCAGCCCCAGCATTTT
TRBJ1-6	TRBV18	.	.	CASSQNPDRGNSPLHF	TGTGCCAGCTCACAGAATCCGGACAGAGGGAATTCACCCCTCCACTTT
TRBJ2-1	TRBV5-4	.	.	CASSALQGRGEEQFF	TGTGCCAGCAGCGCCCTTCAAGGTAGGGGTGAGGAGCAGTTCTTC
TRBJ2-2	TRBV7-8	.	TRBD2	CASSLYESGGTWELFF	TGTGCCAGCAGCTTATACGAGTCGGGGGGGACCTGGGAGCTGTTTTTT
TRBJ1-1	TRBV9	.	TRBD1	CASSVSGQGGTEAFF	TGTGCCAGCAGCGTCTCCGGACAGGGAGGTACTGAAGCTTTCTTT
TRBJ2-5	TRBV7-4	.	.	CASSLALETQYF	TGTGCCAGCAGCTTAGCGTTGGAGACCCAGTACTTC
TRBJ1-2	TRBV7-9	.	.	CASSLAAYTGINYGYTF	TGTGCCAGCAGCTTAGCCGCTTACACAGGGATAAACTATGGCTACACCTTC
TRBJ1-1	TRBV18	.	.	CASSPLVRNTEAFF	TGTGCCAGCTCACCCTTAGTCAGGAACACTGAAGCTTTCTTT
TRBJ2-1	TRBV2	.	.	CASSRRPNSYNEQFF	TGTGCCAGCAGTCGAAGGCCGAACTCCTACAATGAGCAGTTCTTC
TRBJ1-4	TRBV18	.	.	CASSYSATNEKLFF	TGTGCCAGCTCGTACAGTGCAACTAATGAAAAACTGTTTTTT
TRBJ1-5	TRBV30	few	.	CAWSVRGHGSNQPQHF	TGTGCCTGGAGTGTAAGGGGCCATGGGAGCAATCAGCCCCAGCATTTT
TRBJ1-2	TRBV5-1	.	.	CASRMRGDYGYTF	TGCGCCAGCAGGATGAGGGGGGACTATGGCTACACCTTC
TRBJ2-7	TRBV7-2	.	.	CASRGGYRDGGYEQYF	TGTGCCAGCAGGGGGGGTTACCGGGACGGAGGCTACGAGCAGTACTTC
TRBJ2-7	TRBV13	few	.	CASSPNLGGRYYEQYF	TGTGCCAGCAGCCCAAATCTTGGTGGGAGGTACTACGAGCAGTACTTC
TRBJ1-1	TRBV30	few	.	CAWSGFGSSNTEAFF	TGTGCCTGGAGTGGTTTTGGCAGCTCGAACACTGAAGCTTTCTTT
TRBJ1-6	TRBV9	.	.	CASSPTKTGGWSPLHF	TGTGCCAGCAGCCCTACTAAGACCGGGGGGTGGTCACCCCTCCACTTT
TRBJ1-1	TRBV2	.	.	CASRENTEAFF	TGTGCCAGCAGAGAAAACACTGAAGCTTTCTTT
TRBJ2-3	TRBV6-1	.	TRBD2	CASSPGASGAHTQYF	TGTGCCAGCTCCCCCGGGGCTAGCGGTGCTCATACGCAGTATTTT
TRBJ1-2	TRBV5-4	.	TRBD1	CASSQTGGYGYTF	TGTGCCAGCAGCCAGACAGGGGGATATGGCTACACCTTC
TRBJ1-2	TRBV13	few	.	CASSPKTTGNWYGYTF	TGTGCCAGCAGTCCTAAGACAACAGGAAATTGGTATGGCTACACCTTC
TRBJ2-3	TRBV13	.	.	CASSHPTTDTQYF	TGTGCCAGCAGCCACCCTACCACAGATACGCAGTATTTT
TRBJ2-1	TRBV6-6	.	.	CASSYPNGRMEEQFF	TGTGCCAGCAGTTACCCGAACGGTAGAATGGAGGAGCAGTTCTTC
TRBJ2-7	TRBV6-1	.	.	CASSEFNEGGPYEQYF	TGTGCCAGCAGTGAATTTAACGAAGGCGGGCCCTACGAGCAGTACTTC
TRBJ1-3	TRBV6-1	few	.	CASSGVSGNTIYF	TGTGCCAGCAGTGGCGTCTCTGGAAACACCATATATTTT
TRBJ2-7	TRBV7-8	.	.	CASSSLDRRGEEQYF	TGTGCCAGCAGCTCCCTCGACAGGAGGGGAGAGGAGCAGTACTTC
TRBJ2-2	TRBV6-4	.	.	CASSDSGGGPTGELFF	TGTGCCAGCAGTGACTCAGGAGGGGGGCCCACCGGGGAGCTGTTTTTT
TRBJ1-6	TRBV6-5	.	TRBD1	CASTDGQGSSPLHF	TGTGCCAGCACCGACGGACAGGGTTCTTCACCCCTCCACTTT